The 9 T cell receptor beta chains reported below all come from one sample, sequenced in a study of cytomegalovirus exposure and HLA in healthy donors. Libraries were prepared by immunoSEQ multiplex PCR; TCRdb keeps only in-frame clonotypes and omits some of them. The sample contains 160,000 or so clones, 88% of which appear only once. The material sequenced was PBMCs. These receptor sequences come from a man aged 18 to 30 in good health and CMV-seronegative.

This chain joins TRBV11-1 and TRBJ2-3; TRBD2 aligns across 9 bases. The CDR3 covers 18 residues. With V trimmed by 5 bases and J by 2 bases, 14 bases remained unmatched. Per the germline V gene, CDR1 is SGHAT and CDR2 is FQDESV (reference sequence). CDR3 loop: CASSELGGTSRITDTQYF. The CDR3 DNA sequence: TGTGCCAGCAGCGAATTGGGGGGGACTAGCAGGATCACAGATACGCAGTATTTT.

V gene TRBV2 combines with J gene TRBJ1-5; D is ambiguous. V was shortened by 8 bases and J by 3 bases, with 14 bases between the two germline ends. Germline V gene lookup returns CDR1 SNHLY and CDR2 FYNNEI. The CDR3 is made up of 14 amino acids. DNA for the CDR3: TGTGCCAGCGGCGTACGGGGTTTCAATCAGCCCCAGCATTTT. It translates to CASGVRGFNQPQHF.

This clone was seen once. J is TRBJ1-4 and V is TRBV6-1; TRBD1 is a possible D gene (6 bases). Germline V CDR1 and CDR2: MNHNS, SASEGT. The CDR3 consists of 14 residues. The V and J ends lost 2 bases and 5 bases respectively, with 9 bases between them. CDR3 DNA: TGTGCCAGCAGTGAAAATGACAGGAATGAAAAACTGTTTTTT. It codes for CASSENDRNEKLFF.

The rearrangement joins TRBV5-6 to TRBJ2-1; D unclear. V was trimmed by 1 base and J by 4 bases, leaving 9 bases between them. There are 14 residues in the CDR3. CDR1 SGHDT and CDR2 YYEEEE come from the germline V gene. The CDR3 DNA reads TGTGCCAGCAGCTTGACAGACGCATACAATGAGCAGTTCTTC. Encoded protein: CASSLTDAYNEQFF.

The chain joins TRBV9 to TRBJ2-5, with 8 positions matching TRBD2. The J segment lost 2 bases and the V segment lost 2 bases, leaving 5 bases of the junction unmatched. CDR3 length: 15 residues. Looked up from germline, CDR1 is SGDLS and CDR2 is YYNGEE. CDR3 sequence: CASSVELAVQETQYF. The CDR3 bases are TGTGCCAGCAGCGTGGAACTAGCGGTACAAGAGACCCAGTACTTC. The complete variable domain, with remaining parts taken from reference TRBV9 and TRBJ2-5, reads DSGVTQTPKHLITATGQRVTLRCSPRSGDLSVYWYQQSLDQGLQFLIQYYNGEERAKGNILERFSAQQFPDLHSELNLSSLELGDSALYFCASSVELAVQETQYFGPGTRLLVL.

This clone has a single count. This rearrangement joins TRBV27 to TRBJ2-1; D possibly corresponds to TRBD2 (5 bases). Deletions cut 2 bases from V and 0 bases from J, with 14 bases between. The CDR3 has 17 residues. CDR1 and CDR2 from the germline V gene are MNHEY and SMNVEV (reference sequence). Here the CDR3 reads CASSLRGQVSSYNEQFF. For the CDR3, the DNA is TGTGCCAGCAGTTTACGAGGGCAGGTCAGCTCCTACAATGAGCAGTTCTTC.

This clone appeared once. DNA for the CDR3: TGTGCCAGCAGCTTAGAGGCTAGCTCCTACAATGAGCAGTTCTTC. Amino acids: CASSLEASSYNEQFF. V and J are TRBV11-2 and TRBJ2-1; D call uncertain. Germline V gene sequence: CDR1 SGHAT, CDR2 FQNNGV. V was clipped by 0 bases and J by 0 bases, with 6 bases between them. The CDR3 length is 15 residues.

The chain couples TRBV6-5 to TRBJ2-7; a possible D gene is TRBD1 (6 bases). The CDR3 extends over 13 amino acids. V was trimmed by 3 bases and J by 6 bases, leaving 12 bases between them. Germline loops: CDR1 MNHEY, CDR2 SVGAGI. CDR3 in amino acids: CASSYYTGTEQYF. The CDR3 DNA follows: TGTGCCAGCAGTTATTACACAGGGACCGAGCAGTACTTC.

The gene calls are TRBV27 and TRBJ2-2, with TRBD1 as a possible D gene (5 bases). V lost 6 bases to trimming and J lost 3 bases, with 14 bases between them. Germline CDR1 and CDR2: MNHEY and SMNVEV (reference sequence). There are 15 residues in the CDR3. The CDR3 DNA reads TGTGCCAGCAGGCCCCTAGGGGTGGACACCGGGGAGCTGTTTTTT. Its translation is CASRPLGVDTGELFF.